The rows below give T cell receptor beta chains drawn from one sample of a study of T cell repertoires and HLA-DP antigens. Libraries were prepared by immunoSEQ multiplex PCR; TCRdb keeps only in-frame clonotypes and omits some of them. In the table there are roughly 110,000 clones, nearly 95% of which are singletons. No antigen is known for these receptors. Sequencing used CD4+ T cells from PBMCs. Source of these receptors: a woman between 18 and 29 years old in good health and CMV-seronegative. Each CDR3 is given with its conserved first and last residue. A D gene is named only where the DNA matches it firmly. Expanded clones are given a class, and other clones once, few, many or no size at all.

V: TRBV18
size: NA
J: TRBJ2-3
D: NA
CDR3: CASRTVLTDTQYF
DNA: TGTGCTTCTAGGACAGTACTCACAGATACGCAGTATTTT

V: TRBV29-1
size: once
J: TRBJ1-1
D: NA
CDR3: CSVMGMNTEAFF
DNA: TGCAGCGTTATGGGGATGAACACTGAAGCTTTCTTT

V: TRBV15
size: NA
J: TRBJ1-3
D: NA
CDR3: CATSRDVQGPGNTIYF
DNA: TGTGCCACCAGCAGAGATGTACAGGGCCCTGGAAACACCATATATTTT

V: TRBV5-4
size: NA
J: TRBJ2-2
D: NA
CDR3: CASSRQSNTGELFF
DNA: TGTGCCAGCAGCAGACAGTCGAACACCGGGGAGCTGTTTTTT

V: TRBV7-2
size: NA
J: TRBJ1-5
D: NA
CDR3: CASSRNRGAEQPQHF
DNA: TGTGCCAGCAGCCGGAACCGGGGGGCGGAACAGCCCCAGCATTTT

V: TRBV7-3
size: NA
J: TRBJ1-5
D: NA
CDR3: CASSLSGDSNQPQHF
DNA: TGTGCCAGCAGCTTAAGCGGGGATAGCAATCAGCCCCAGCATTTT

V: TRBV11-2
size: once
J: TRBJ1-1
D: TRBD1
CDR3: CASSLALGQGNTEAFF
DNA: TGTGCCAGCAGCTTAGCCCTGGGACAGGGGAACACTGAAGCTTTCTTT

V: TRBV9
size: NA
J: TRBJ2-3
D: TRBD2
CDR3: CASSVLSGGAVDTQYF
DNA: TGTGCCAGCAGCGTACTTAGCGGGGGGGCGGTAGATACGCAGTATTTT

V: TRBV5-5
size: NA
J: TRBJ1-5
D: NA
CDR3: CASSRTDTGGQPQHF
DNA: TGTGCCAGCAGCCGGACTGATACCGGGGGTCAGCCCCAGCATTTT

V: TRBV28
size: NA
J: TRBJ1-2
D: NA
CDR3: CASSSIPGQGYGYTF
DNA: TGTGCCAGCAGTTCAATCCCTGGCCAGGGCTATGGCTACACCTTC

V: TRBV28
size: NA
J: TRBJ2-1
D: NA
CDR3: CASSLSTGVAFSFF
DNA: TGTGCCAGCAGTTTATCGACTGGCGTAGCCTTTTCGTTCTTC

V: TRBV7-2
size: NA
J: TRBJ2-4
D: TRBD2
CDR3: CASSLAGGLAKNIQYF
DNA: TGTGCCAGCAGTCTAGCGGGGGGGCTAGCCAAAAACATTCAGTACTTC

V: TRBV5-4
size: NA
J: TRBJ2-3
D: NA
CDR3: CASSLGGIGTDTQYF
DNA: TGTGCCAGCAGCTTGGGGGGTATAGGCACAGATACGCAGTATTTT

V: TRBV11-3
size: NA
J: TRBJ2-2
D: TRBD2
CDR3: CASSSSSGTGELFF
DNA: TGTGCCAGCAGCTCATCTAGCGGCACCGGGGAGCTGTTTTTT

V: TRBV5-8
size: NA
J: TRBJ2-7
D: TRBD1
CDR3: CASRSKGTGSSYEQYF
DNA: TGTGCCAGCAGGAGTAAAGGGACAGGGTCCTCCTACGAGCAGTACTTC

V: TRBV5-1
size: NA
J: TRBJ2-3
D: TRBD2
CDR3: CASSQERLAGGTDTQYF
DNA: TGCGCCAGCAGCCAAGAGAGACTAGCGGGAGGCACAGATACGCAGTATTTT

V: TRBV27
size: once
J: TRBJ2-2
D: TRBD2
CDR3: CASSAPGLARSTGELFF
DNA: TGTGCCAGCAGTGCACCGGGACTAGCCAGAAGCACCGGGGAGCTGTTTTTT

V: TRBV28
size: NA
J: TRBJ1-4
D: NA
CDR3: CASSYGDPTNEKLFF
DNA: TGTGCCAGCAGCTACGGTGACCCGACTAATGAAAAACTGTTTTTT

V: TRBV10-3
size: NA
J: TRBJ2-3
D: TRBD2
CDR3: CAISGLAGERGTDTQYF
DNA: TGTGCCATCAGTGGACTAGCGGGAGAAAGGGGCACAGATACGCAGTATTTT

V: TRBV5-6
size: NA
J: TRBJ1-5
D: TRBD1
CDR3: CASSSQGQGVWQPQHF
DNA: TGTGCCAGCAGCTCACAGGGACAGGGAGTTTGGCAGCCCCAGCATTTT